The 13 T cell receptor beta chains reported below all come from one sample, sequenced in a study of shared clonotypes between healthy human individuals. Data came from immunoSEQ multiplex PCR; TCRdb stores just in-frame clones and leaves some out. The sample has more than 850,000 clones, around 78% seen once. Sequencing was carried out using memory CD4+ T cells from PBMCs. Subset described: CD45RA-negative fraction. The receptor set was obtained from a man aged 18 to 29 in good health. Some clones in this sample may be carry-over from other donors' samples.

Notes on this clone: The identical CDR3 is also encoded by other nucleotide sequences in the sample. CDR3 nucleotides: TGTGCCTGGAGCGTACTGGAGAGCAATCAGCCCCAGCATTTT. It translates to CAWSVLESNQPQHF. This sequence joins TRBV30 and TRBJ1-5, with no clear D. The germline V gene has CDR1 GTSNPN and CDR2 SVGIG (reference sequence). The CDR3 has 14 amino acids. With 3 bases removed from V and 1 base from J, the gap between germline ends came to 10 bases.

The chain's CDR3 is CASSPGPVSSGNTIYF. In DNA form, the CDR3 reads TGCGCCAGCAGTCCAGGTCCTGTTAGCTCTGGAAACACCATATATTTT. This chain links TRBV5-1 with TRBJ1-3; no definite D call. This CDR3 is built from 16 residues. Trimming took off 5 bases at V and 0 bases at J, with 15 bases between the two ends. The germline V gene encodes CDR1 SGHRS and CDR2 YFSETQ.

The rearrangement links TRBV11-2 to TRBJ1-2; D not resolved. Germline-derived CDR1 and CDR2 are SGHAT and FQNNGV. This CDR3 is built from 16 residues. Deletions cut 4 bases from V and 0 bases from J, with 15 bases between. CDR3 nucleotide sequence: TGTGCCAGCAGCTCTACCCGGACGGTAGCTAACTATGGCTACACCTTC. Its protein product is CASSSTRTVANYGYTF.

There are a few counts of this clone. This chain links TRBV29-1 with TRBJ2-5; no definite D call. The germline V gene encodes CDR1 SQVTM and CDR2 ANQGSEA. The CDR3 spans 12 residues. V lost 4 bases and J 2 bases, leaving 8 bases between the germline ends. CDR3 amino acids: CSVVEVQETQYF. The CDR3 DNA follows: TGCAGCGTTGTTGAGGTACAAGAGACCCAGTACTTC.

The CDR3 DNA is TGCGCCAGCAGCTCCGGGAGTAAGACAGATACGCAGTATTTT. It specifies CASSSGSKTDTQYF. The V call is TRBV5-1, the J call TRBJ2-3, with a tentative D call TRBD2 (6 bases). CDR3 length equals 14 residues. Trimming stripped 3 bases from V and 3 bases from J, with 11 bases between. Germline CDR1 is SGHRS and CDR2 is YFSETQ.

The rearrangement uses TRBV7-9 and TRBJ2-3, with 8 positions matching TRBD2. The CDR3 spans 14 residues. V lost 2 bases, J lost 4 bases, and 2 bases stayed unmatched. Germline assignment: CDR1 SEHNR and CDR2 FQNEAQ (reference sequence). This CDR3 reads CASSLSREADTQYF. CDR3 bases: TGTGCCAGCAGCTTATCGCGGGAGGCAGATACGCAGTATTTT.

The CDR3 reads CASSRQRGLMNTEAFF. In DNA form, the CDR3 reads TGTGCCAGCAGCCGCCAGAGGGGTCTGATGAACACTGAAGCTTTCTTT. The V call is TRBV28, the J call TRBJ1-1, with TRBD1 as a possible D gene (5 bases). This CDR3 region has 16 residues. Germline V gives CDR1 MDHEN, CDR2 SYDVKM. V gave up 6 bases and J gave up 0 bases, with 17 bases separating them.

This clone appeared a few times. The CDR3 region is CASSLYGNTGELFF. The CDR3 DNA reads as TGTGCCAGCAGTTTGTACGGGAACACCGGGGAGCTGTTTTTT. The chain has TRBV28 and TRBJ2-2; D is unclear. V shed 3 bases and J shed 1 base, with 6 bases lying between them. CDR3 size: 14 residues. Germline assignment: CDR1 MDHEN and CDR2 SYDVKM.

This chain connects TRBV28 to TRBJ2-3; 8 bases fit TRBD2. V trimming: 5 bases; J trimming: 1 base; junction bases outside the gene matches: 2. The CDR3 loop spans 14 amino acids. The germline V gene has CDR1 MDHEN and CDR2 SYDVKM. The CDR3 sequence: CASSKTSGTDTQYF. CDR3 bases: TGTGCCAGCAGTAAGACTAGCGGCACAGATACGCAGTATTTT.

The rearrangement joins TRBV7-2 to TRBJ2-5; TRBD2 matches at 7 bases. With V trimmed by 5 bases and J by 4 bases, 13 bases remained unmatched. The CDR3 totals 16 residues. Germline V gene lookup returns CDR1 SGHTA and CDR2 FQGNSA. For the CDR3, the DNA is TGTGCCAGCAGCCCCCAGAGAGCGGGGAGAGGAGAGACCCAGTACTTC. This codes for CASSPQRAGRGETQYF.

This chain connects TRBV2 to TRBJ2-7, with D perhaps assigned TRBD1 or TRBD2 (5 bases each). The length of the CDR3 is 14 residues. CDR1 and CDR2 (germline): SNHLY, FYNNEI. V shed 6 bases and J shed 3 bases, with 15 bases lying between them. CDR3 coding DNA: TGTGCCAGCAGAAGTACACGGGACCTCTACGAGCAGTACTTC. Protein product: CASRSTRDLYEQYF.

This chain uses TRBV5-1 with TRBJ1-1; D is possibly TRBD1 (5 bases). The length of the CDR3 is 15 residues. In germline, CDR1 is SGHRS, CDR2 YFSETQ. The V end lost 6 bases, the J end lost 1 base, and 16 bases lay between the germline ends. CDR3 nucleotide sequence: TGCGCCAGCACGGGGCTGGGACCCGCGAACACTGAAGCTTTCTTT. Its translation: CASTGLGPANTEAFF.

With regard to this clone: This same CDR3 is encoded by further DNA sequences in the sample. V gene TRBV5-1 combines with J gene TRBJ2-5; D possibly matches TRBD1 or TRBD2 (5 bases each). Germline CDR1 is SGHRS and CDR2 is YFSETQ. CDR3 length: 13 residues. V was clipped by 4 bases and J by 2 bases, with 9 bases between them. CDR3 region: CASSGGPQETQYF. Written as DNA, the CDR3 is TGCGCCAGCAGCGGGGGTCCTCAAGAGACCCAGTACTTC.